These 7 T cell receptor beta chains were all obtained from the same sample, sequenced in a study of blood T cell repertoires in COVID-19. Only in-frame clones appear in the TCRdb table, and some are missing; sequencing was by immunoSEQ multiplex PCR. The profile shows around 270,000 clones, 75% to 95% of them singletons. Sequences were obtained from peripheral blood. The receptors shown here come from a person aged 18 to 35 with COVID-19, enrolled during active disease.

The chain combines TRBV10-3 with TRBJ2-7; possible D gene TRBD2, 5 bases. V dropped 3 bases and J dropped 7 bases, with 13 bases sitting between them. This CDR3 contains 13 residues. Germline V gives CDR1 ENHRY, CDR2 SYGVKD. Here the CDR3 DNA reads TGTGCCATCAGTGACTACCTCGGCGGGGAGCAGTACTTC. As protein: CAISDYLGGEQYF.

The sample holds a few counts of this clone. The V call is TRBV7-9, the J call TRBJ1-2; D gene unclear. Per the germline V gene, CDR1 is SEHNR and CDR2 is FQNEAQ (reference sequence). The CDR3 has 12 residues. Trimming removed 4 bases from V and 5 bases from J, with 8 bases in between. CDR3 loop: CASSSPGYGYTF. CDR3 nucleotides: TGTGCCAGCAGCTCCCCGGGGTATGGCTACACCTTC. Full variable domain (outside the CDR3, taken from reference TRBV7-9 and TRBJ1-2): DTGVSQNPRHKITKRGQNVTFRCDPISEHNRLYWYRQTLGQGPEFLTYFQNEAQLEKSRLLSDRFSAERPKGSFSTLEIQRTEQGDSAMYLCASSSPGYGYTFGSGTRLTVV.

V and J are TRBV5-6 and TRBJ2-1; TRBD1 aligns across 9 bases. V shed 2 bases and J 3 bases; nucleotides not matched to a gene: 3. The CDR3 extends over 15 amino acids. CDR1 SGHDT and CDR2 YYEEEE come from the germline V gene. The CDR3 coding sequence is TGTGCCAGCAGCTTCGGGACAGGGTTCTACAATGAGCAGTTCTTC. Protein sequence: CASSFGTGFYNEQFF.

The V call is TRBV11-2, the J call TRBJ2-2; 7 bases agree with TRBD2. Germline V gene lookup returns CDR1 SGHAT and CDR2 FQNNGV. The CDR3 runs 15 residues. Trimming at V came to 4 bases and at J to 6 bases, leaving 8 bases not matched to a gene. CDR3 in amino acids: CASSSPAGRAGELFF. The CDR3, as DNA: TGTGCCAGCAGCTCTCCTGCAGGGAGGGCCGGGGAGCTGTTTTTT.

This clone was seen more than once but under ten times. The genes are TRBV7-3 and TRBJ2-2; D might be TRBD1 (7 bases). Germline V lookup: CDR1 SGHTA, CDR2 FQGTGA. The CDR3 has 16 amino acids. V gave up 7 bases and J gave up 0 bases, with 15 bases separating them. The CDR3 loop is CASKLQGGSNTGELFF. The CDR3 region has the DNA TGTGCCAGCAAACTGCAGGGGGGCTCGAACACCGGGGAGCTGTTTTTT.

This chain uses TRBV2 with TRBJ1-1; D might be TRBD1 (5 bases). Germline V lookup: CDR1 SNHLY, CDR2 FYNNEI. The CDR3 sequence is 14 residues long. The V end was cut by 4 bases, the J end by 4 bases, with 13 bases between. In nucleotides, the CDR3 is TGTGCCAGCAGTGTCCAGGGCAGGGCCACTGAAGCTTTCTTT. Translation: CASSVQGRATEAFF.

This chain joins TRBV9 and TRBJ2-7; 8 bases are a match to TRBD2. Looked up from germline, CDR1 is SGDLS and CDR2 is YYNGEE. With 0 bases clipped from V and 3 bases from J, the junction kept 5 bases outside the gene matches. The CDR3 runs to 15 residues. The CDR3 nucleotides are TGTGCCAGCAGCGTAGGTAGCGGGAATGTCTACGAGCAGTACTTC. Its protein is CASSVGSGNVYEQYF.